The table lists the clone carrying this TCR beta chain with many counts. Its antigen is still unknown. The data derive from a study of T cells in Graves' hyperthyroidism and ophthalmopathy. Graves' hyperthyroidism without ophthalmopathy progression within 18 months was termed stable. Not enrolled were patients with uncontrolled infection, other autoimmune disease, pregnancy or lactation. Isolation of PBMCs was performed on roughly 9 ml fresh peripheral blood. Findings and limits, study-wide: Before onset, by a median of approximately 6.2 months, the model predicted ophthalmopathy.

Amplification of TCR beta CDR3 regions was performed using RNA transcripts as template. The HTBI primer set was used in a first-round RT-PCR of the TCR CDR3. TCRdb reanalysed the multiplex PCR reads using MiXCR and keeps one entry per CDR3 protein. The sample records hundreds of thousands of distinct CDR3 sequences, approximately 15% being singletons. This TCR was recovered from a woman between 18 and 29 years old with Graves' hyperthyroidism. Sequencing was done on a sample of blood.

The CDR3 DNA follows: TGTGCCAGCAGCACCGTTGACCGTAATGAGCAGTTCTTC. This gives the protein CASSTVDRNEQFF. The rearrangement uses TRBV5-6 and TRBJ2-1; no firm D call. V was shortened by 4 bases and J by 7 bases, with 12 bases between the two germline ends. CDR1 and CDR2 from the germline V gene are SGHDT and YYEEEE. The CDR3 covers 13 residues.